In its sample, the clone carrying this TCR beta chain was seen many times. Its antigen is undetermined. In TCRdb, the reads were re-called with MiXCR into one record per CDR3 protein. This table has about 24,000 distinct CDR3 sequences, roughly 20% appearing once. The sample comes from a study of T cell repertoires in cytomegalovirus infection. Study summary: CMV epitopes that were recently identified and HLA-C-restricted were used alongside well-studied HLA-B-restricted ones. A matching HLA type, together with CMV infection, was signaled by public TCR beta signatures. Study observations and caveats: Cumulative frequency (of public TCR beta family members) identified carriers of CMV plus the relevant HLA. It was HLA-C-restricted CMV-specific TCR beta clonotypes that dominated the response ex vivo.

This CDR3 has 16 amino acids. Trimming cost V 8 bases and J 3 bases; bases outside gene matches: 13. Looked up from germline, CDR1 is SNHLY and CDR2 is FYNNEI. The genes are TRBV2 and TRBJ2-1; 7 nucleotides line up with TRBD1. The TCR comes from a human donor in good health (CMV status not recorded). Some clones in this sample may be carry-over from other donors' samples. Sequences were derived from CD8+ T cells from cultured PBMCs, sampled from culture after CMV antigen stimulation. The CDR3 DNA sequence: TGTGCCAGCTGGAACTCCGGGACAGATAACTACAATGAGCAGTTCTTC. This sequence encodes CASWNSGTDNYNEQFF.